These 9 T cell receptor beta chains came from one sample sequenced in a study of OX40 agonist ivuxolimab in advanced cancers. The repertoire was sequenced with immunoSEQ multiplex PCR; TCRdb's copy has only in-frame clones and lacks some. The sample carries just over 20,000 clones, under 80% recorded once. The sequenced sample was CD4+ or CD8+ T cells sorted from blood, obtained in a trial of the OX40 agonist ivuxolimab. The receptors were sampled from an adult with an advanced solid tumor such as melanoma, head and neck, liver or kidney cancer.

The rearrangement links TRBV18 to TRBJ2-1, with TRBD2 matching over 8 bases. The length of the CDR3 is 16 residues. Germline CDR1 reads KGHSH; CDR2 reads LQKENI. Unmatched junction bases numbered 3, after V lost 2 bases and J lost 0 bases. In nucleotides, the CDR3 is TGTGCCAGCTCACCAAGCGGGGGCTACTCCTACAATGAGCAGTTCTTC. Residues: CASSPSGGYSYNEQFF.

The chain joins TRBV9 to TRBJ1-2; D is unclear. The germline V gene has CDR1 SGDLS and CDR2 YYNGEE. This CDR3 is built from 11 residues. The germline V and J ends were trimmed by 7 bases and 4 bases, with 8 bases remaining between them. CDR3: CASSRIYGYTF. CDR3 coding DNA: TGTGCCAGCTCGCGAATCTATGGCTACACCTTC.

In this sample, this clone turned up once. This rearrangement joins TRBV19 to TRBJ1-6; D remains ambiguous. The CDR3 length is 14 residues. V lost 8 bases and J lost 3, with 11 bases in between. Germline-derived CDR1 and CDR2 are LNHDA and SQIVND (reference sequence). The CDR3 sequence is CASSWGYYNSPLHF. As DNA, the CDR3 is TGTGCCAGTTCTTGGGGTTACTATAATTCACCCCTCCACTTT. Drawing the rest from reference TRBV19 and TRBJ1-6, the complete variable domain is DGGITQSPKYLFRKEGQNVTLSCEQNLNHDAMYWYRQDPGQGLRLIYYSQIVNDFQKGDIAEGYSVSREKKESFPLTVTSAQKNPTAFYLCASSWGYYNSPLHFGNGTRLTVT.

The rearrangement uses TRBV5-1 and TRBJ2-1, with a possible D match to TRBD2 (5 bases). V was pared by 4 bases and J by 7 bases, with 15 bases between. The CDR3 is 14 amino acids. CDR1 SGHRS and CDR2 YFSETQ come from the germline V gene. The CDR3 spells CASSPDSAANEQFF. In DNA form, the CDR3 reads TGCGCCAGCAGCCCGGACTCGGCGGCTAATGAGCAGTTCTTC.

The V gene is TRBV12-5, the J gene TRBJ2-1; TRBD2 might be the D (5 bases). The V end was cut by 4 bases, the J end by 2 bases, with 15 bases between. Germline CDR1 is LGHNT and CDR2 is FRNRAP. CDR3 length equals 16 residues. The CDR3 is CASGSYKSGPYNEQFF. CDR3 sequence (DNA): TGTGCTAGTGGTTCTTACAAAAGCGGCCCCTACAATGAGCAGTTCTTC. The variable domain in full, with the rest retrieved from reference TRBV12-5 and TRBJ2-1, is DARVTQTPRHKVTEMGQEVTMRCQPILGHNTVFWYRQTMMQGLELLAYFRNRAPLDDSGMPKDRFSAEMPDATLATLKIQPSEPRDSAVYFCASGSYKSGPYNEQFFGPGTRLTVL.

The chain has TRBV11-2 and TRBJ1-5; D remains ambiguous. The germline CDR1 and CDR2 sequences are SGHAT and FQNNGV. The CDR3 totals 15 residues. The V gene lost 4 bases and the J gene lost 5 bases, with 15 bases spanning the gap. The CDR3 region is CASSYTSAPDQPQHF. CDR3 DNA: TGTGCCAGCAGCTACACATCGGCCCCTGATCAGCCCCAGCATTTT. Drawing the rest from reference TRBV11-2 and TRBJ1-5, the complete variable domain is EAGVAQSPRYKIIEKRQSVAFWCNPISGHATLYWYQQILGQGPKLLIQFQNNGVVDDSQLPKDRFSAERLKGVDSTLKIQPAKLEDSAVYLCASSYTSAPDQPQHFGDGTRLSIL.

V is TRBV23-1 and J is TRBJ1-2; a possible D gene is TRBD1 (6 bases). TRBV23-1 is sorted into the ORF group, with uncertain function. This CDR3 has 16 residues. V shed 6 bases and J shed 4 bases, with 21 bases lying between them. The CDR3 spells CASSLGTRSPFYGYTF. CDR3 sequence (DNA): TGCGCCAGCAGCCTTGGGACAAGAAGTCCGTTCTATGGCTACACCTTC.

This clone was counted a single time. This chain connects TRBV11-2 to TRBJ2-7; D ambiguous. CDR1 and CDR2 from the germline V gene are SGHAT and FQNNGV. CDR3 length: 14 amino acids. Trimming removed 0 bases from V and 9 bases from J, with 15 bases in between. For the CDR3, the DNA is TGTGCCAGCAGCTTAGATCGGCAGACCCATGGGCAGTACTTC. This codes for CASSLDRQTHGQYF. Supplemented by reference TRBV11-2 and TRBJ2-7, the full variable domain reads EAGVAQSPRYKIIEKRQSVAFWCNPISGHATLYWYQQILGQGPKLLIQFQNNGVVDDSQLPKDRFSAERLKGVDSTLKIQPAKLEDSAVYLCASSLDRQTHGQYFGPGTRLTVT.

The chain carries TRBV7-6 and TRBJ2-1; 7 bases are shared with TRBD2. Per germline, CDR1 SGHVS and CDR2 FNYEAQ. J gave up 7 bases and V 2 bases, and 8 bases lay outside the gene matches. This CDR3 is built from 15 residues. The DNA for the CDR3 is TGTGCCAGCAGCTTATCCGGAGGTAGCGGGAATGAGCAGTTCTTC. Amino acids: CASSLSGGSGNEQFF.